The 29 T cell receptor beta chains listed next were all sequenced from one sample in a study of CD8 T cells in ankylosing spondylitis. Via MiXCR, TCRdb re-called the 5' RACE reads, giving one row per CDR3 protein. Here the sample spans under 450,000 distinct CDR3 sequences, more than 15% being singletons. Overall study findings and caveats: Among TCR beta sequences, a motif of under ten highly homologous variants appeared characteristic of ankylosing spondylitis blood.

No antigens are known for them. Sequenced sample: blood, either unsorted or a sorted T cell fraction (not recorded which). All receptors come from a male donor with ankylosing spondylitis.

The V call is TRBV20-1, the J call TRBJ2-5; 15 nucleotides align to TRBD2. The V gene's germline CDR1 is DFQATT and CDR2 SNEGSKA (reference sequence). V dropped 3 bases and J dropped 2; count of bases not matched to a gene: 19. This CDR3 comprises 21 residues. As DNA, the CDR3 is TGCAGTGCTAGGTCCCCTACAGGGCGGACTAGCGGGGGGGCCGGGCAAGAGACCCAGTACTTC. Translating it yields CSARSPTGRTSGGAGQETQYF.

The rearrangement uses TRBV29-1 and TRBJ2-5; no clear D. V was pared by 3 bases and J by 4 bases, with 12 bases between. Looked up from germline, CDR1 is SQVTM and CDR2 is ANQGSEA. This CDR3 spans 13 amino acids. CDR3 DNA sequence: TGCAGCGTTGAGTTTGGGGTGGGAGAGACCCAGTACTTC. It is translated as CSVEFGVGETQYF.

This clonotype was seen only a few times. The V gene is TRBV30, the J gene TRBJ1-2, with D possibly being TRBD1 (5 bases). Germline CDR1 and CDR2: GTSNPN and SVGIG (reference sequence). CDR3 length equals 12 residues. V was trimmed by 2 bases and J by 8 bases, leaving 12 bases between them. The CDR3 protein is CAWSPTAAGYTF. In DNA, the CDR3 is TGTGCCTGGAGTCCGACAGCTGCCGGCTACACCTTC.

Here the CDR3 DNA reads TGTGCCAGTAGTATGACCCGCACGGCAGATACGCAGTATTTT. This gives the protein CASSMTRTADTQYF. The chain uses TRBV19 and TRBJ2-3, with D uncertain. The germline gives CDR1 LNHDA, CDR2 SQIVND (reference sequence). V gave up 3 bases and J gave up 4 bases, with 11 bases separating them. The CDR3 length is 14 residues.

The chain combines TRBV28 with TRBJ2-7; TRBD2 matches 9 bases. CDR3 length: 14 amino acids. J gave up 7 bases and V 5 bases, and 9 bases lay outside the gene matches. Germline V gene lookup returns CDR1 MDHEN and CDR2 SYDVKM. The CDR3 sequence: CASSPHLAGGEQYF. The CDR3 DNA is TGTGCCAGCAGTCCCCACCTGGCGGGGGGGGAGCAGTACTTC.

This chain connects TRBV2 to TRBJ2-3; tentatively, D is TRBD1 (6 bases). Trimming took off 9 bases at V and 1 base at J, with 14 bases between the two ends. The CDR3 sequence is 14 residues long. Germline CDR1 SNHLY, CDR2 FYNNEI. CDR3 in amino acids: CASLRDIRTDTQYF. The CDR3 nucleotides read TGTGCCAGTCTCCGGGACATCCGCACAGATACGCAGTATTTT.

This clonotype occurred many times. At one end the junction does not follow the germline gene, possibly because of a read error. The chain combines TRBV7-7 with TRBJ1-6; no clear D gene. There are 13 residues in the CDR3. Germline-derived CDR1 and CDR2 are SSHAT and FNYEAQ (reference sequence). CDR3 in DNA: TGTGCTAGCAGCACGAGCCTAAATTCACCCCTCCACTTT. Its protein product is CASSTSLNSPLHF.

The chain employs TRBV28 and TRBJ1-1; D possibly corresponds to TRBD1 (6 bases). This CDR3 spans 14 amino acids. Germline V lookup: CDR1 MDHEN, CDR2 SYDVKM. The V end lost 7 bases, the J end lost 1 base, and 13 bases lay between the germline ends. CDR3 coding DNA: TGTGCCAGCACCGCAGGGACACCGAACACTGAAGCTTTCTTT. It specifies CASTAGTPNTEAFF.

The CDR3 DNA reads as TGTGCCAGCAGCTGGGATCTTGGGGGGCCCGGAGAGCAGTACTTC. This translates into CASSWDLGGPGEQYF. The chain carries TRBV7-8 and TRBJ2-7, with D perhaps being TRBD1 or TRBD2 (6 bases each). This CDR3 comprises 15 residues. V dropped 4 bases and J dropped 7 bases, with 20 bases sitting between them. Per the germline V gene, CDR1 is SGHVS and CDR2 is FQNEAQ.

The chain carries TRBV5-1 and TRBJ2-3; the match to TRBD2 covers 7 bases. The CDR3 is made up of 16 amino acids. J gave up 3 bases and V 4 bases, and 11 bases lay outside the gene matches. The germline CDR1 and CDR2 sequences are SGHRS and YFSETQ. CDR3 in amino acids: CASSRGDGTPTDTQYF. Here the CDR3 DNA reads TGCGCCAGCAGCCGGGGGGACGGAACGCCTACAGATACGCAGTATTTT. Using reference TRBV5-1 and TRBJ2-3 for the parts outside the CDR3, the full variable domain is KAGVTQTPRYLIKTRGQQVTLSCSPISGHRSVSWYQQTPGQGLQFLFEYFSETQRNKGNFPGRFSGRQFSNSRSEMNVSTLELGDSALYLCASSRGDGTPTDTQYFGPGTRLTVL.

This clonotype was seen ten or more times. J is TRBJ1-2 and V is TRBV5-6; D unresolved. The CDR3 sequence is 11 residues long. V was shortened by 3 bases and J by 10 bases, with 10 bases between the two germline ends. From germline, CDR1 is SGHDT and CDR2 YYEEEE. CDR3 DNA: TGTGCCAGCAGCTCGGACTTTTTCTACACCTTC. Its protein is CASSSDFFYTF.

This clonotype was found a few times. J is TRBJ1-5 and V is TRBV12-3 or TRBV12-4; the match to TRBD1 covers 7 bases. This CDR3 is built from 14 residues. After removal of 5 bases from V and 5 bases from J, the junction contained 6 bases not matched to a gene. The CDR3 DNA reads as TGTGCCAGCAGTATGACAGGGATAGATCAGCCCCAGCATTTT. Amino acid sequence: CASSMTGIDQPQHF.

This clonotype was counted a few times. For the CDR3, the DNA is TGCGCCAGCAGTGAGTCAACTAGCGGGGGCTTAGATACGCAGTATTTT. Protein sequence: CASSESTSGGLDTQYF. The genes are TRBV10-1 and TRBJ2-3; 11 bases align to TRBD2. In germline, CDR1 is WNHNN, CDR2 SYGVQD (reference sequence). J gave up 5 bases and V 0 bases, and 4 bases lay outside the gene matches. The CDR3 totals 16 residues.

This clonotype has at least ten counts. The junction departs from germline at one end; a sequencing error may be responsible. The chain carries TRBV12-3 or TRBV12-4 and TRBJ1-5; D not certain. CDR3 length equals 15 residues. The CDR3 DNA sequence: TGTGCCAGCAGAGAACCCGGAGTCAGCAAGCAGCCCCAGCATTTT. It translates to CASREPGVSKQPQHF.

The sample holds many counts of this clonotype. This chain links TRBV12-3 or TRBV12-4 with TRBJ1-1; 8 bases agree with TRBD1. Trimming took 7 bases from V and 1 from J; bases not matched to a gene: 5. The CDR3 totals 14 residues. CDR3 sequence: CASIDRGSNTEAFF. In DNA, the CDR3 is TGTGCCAGCATCGACAGGGGATCGAACACTGAAGCTTTCTTT.

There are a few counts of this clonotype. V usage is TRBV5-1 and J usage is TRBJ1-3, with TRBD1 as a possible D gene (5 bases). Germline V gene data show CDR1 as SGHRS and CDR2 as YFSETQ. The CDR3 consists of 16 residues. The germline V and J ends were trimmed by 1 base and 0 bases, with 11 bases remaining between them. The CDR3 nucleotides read TGCGCCAGCAGCTTGAACGACAGAAACTCTGGAAACACCATATATTTT. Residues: CASSLNDRNSGNTIYF.

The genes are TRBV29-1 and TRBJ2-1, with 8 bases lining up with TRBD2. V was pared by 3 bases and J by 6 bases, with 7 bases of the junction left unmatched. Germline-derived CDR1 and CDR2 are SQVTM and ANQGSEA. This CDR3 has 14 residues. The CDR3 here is CSVEGGGPSNEQFF. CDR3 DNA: TGCAGCGTTGAGGGCGGGGGGCCCTCCAATGAGCAGTTCTTC.

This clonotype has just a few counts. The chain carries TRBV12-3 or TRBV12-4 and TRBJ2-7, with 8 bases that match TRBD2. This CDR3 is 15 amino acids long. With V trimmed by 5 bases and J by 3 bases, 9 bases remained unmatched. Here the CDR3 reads CASSTLGRVGYEQYF. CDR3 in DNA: TGTGCCAGCAGTACCCTCGGGAGGGTGGGCTACGAGCAGTACTTC.

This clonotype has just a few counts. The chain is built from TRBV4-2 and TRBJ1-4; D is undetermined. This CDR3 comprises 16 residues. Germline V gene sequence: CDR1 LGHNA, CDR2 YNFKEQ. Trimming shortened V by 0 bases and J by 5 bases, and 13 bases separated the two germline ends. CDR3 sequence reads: CASSQDRGSPNEKLFF. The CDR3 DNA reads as TGTGCCAGCAGCCAAGATCGAGGGAGTCCGAATGAAAAACTGTTTTTT.

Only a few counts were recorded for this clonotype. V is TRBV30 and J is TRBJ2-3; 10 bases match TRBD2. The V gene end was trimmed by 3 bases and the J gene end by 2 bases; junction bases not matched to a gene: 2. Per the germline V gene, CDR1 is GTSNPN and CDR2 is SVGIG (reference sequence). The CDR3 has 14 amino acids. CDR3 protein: CAWRTSGHTDTQYF. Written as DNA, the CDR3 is TGTGCCTGGAGGACTAGCGGGCACACAGATACGCAGTATTTT.

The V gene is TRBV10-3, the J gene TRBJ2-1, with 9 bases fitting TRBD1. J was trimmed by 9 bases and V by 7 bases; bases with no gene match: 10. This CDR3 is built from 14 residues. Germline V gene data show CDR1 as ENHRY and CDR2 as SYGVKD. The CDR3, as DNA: TGTGCCATCACCGGGACAGGGCGCTTGGGTGAGCAGTTCTTC. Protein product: CAITGTGRLGEQFF.

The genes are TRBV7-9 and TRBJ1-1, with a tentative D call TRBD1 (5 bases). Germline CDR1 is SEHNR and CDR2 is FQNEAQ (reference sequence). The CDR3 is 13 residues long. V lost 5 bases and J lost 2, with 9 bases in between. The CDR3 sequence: CASSKTANTEAFF. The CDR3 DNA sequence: TGTGCCAGCAGCAAGACAGCTAACACTGAAGCTTTCTTT.

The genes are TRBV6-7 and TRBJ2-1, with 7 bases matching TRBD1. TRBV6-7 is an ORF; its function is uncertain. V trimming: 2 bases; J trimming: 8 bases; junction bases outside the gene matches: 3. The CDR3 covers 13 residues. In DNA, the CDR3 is TGTGCCAGCAGTTACGTCACAGGGGATGAGCAGTTCTTC. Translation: CASSYVTGDEQFF.

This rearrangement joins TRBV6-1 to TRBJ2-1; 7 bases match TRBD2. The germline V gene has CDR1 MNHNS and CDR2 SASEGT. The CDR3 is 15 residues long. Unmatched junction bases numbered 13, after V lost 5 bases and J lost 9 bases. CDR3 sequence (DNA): TGTGCCAGCAGTCGTCTAGAGCGGGATCGGGGTGAGCAGTTCTTC. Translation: CASSRLERDRGEQFF.

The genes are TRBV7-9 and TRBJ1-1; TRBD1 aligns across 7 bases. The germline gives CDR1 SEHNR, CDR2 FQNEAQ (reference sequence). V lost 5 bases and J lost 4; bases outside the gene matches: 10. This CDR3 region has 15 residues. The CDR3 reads CASSDRQGFVTEAFF. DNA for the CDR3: TGTGCCAGCAGCGATCGACAGGGCTTCGTCACTGAAGCTTTCTTT.

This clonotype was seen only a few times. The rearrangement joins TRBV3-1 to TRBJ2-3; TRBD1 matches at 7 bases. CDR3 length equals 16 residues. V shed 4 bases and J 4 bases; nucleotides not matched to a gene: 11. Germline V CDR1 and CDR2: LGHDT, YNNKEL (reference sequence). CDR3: CASSPTIQGQADTQYF. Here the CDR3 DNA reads TGTGCCAGCAGCCCCACTATACAGGGGCAAGCAGATACGCAGTATTTT.

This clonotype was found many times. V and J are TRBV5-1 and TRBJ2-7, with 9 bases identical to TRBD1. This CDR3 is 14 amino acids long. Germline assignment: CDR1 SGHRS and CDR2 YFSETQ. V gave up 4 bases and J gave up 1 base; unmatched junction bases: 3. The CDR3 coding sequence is TGCGCCAGCAGCGGACAGGGGAATTCCTACGAGCAGTACTTC. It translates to CASSGQGNSYEQYF.

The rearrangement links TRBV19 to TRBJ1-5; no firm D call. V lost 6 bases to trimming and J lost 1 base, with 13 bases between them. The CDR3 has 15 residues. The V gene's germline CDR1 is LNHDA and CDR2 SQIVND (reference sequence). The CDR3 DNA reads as TGTGCCAGTAGGGAGGCAAGGGCGAGCAATCAGCCCCAGCATTTT. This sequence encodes CASREARASNQPQHF.

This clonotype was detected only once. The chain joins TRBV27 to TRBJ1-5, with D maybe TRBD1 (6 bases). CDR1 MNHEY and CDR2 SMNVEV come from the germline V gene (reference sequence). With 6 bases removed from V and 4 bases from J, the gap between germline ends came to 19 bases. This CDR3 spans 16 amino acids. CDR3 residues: CASSPLARTENQPQHF. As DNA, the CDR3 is TGTGCCAGCAGCCCGCTGGCCCGGACAGAGAATCAGCCCCAGCATTTT.